This note documents a single T cell receptor beta chain sequence. Antigen unknown. The intended depth for sequencing was 1 in 200,000 to 1 in 1 million T cells. TCRdb's copy holds only in-frame clones and misses some; the assay was immunoSEQ multiplex PCR. The data show about 160,000 clones, around nine tenths seen once. This sample was taken from a study of cytotoxic CD8 clonotypes in ibrutinib-treated CLL. Notes on the study in general: The study found clonality rose at ibrutinib response, then fell toward baseline at progression.

The germline V and J ends were trimmed by 1 base and 3 bases, with 7 bases remaining between them. The CDR3 runs to 14 residues. Germline V gives CDR1 MDHEN, CDR2 SYDVKM. The receptor's source is a human donor with chronic lymphocytic leukemia. The rearrangement links TRBV28 to TRBJ1-5; D gene unclear. Sequenced material: PBMCs, taken at disease progression, from a patient treated with ibrutinib. CDR3: CASSLSEINQPQHF. The DNA of the CDR3 is TGTGCCAGCAGTTTATCAGAGATCAATCAGCCCCAGCATTTT.